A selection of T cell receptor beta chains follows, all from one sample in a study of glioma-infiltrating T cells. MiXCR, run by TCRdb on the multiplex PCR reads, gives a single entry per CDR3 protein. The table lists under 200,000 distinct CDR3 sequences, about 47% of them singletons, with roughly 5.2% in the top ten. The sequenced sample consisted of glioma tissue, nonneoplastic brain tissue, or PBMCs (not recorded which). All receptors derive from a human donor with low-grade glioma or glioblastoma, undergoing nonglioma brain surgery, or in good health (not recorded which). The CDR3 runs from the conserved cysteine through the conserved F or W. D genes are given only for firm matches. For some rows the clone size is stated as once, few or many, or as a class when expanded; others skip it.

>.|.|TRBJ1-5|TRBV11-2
TGTGCCAGCAGCCTAGGAAGGAGTCAGCCCCAGCATTTT
CASSLGRSQPQHF
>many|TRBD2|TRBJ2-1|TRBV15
TGTGCCACCAGCGGAATACTCCGACTAGCGGGAGGAAACGAGCAGTTCTTC
CATSGILRLAGGNEQFF
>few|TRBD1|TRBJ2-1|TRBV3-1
TGTGCCAGCAGCCGCGGGACAGGGAACGAGCAGTTCTTC
CASSRGTGNEQFF
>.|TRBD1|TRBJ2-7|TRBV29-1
TGCAGCGTACTCCCTGGGGACAGGGATGAGCAGTACTTC
CSVLPGDRDEQYF
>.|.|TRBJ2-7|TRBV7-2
TGTGCCAGCAGGAGCTCAGTCTCAGAGCAAGGAGTCCCCCCTCTCTACGAGCAGTACTTC
CASRSSVSEQGVPPLYEQYF
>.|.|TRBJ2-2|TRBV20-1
TGCAGTGCTAGAGACCGGGGGGCCTACGGGGAGCTGTTTTTT
CSARDRGAYGELFF
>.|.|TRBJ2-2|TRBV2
TGTGCCAGCAGTGGGGAGACCGTGGAGCTGTTTTTT
CASSGETVELFF
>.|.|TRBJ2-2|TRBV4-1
TGCGCCAGCAGCCAGAGAAGGGGGGTGGGGACCGGGGAGCTGTTTTTT
CASSQRRGVGTGELFF
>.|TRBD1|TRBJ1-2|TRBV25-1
TGTGCCAGCAGCTTAGGAGGGGGCGATGGCTACACCTTC
CASSLGGGDGYTF
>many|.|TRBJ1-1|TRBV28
TGTGCCAGCAGTTTAAGAATGAACACTGAAGCTTTCTTT
CASSLRMNTEAFF
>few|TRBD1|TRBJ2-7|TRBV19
TGTGCCAGTAGTATTGACGGACAGGGGCATTGGGAGCAGTACTTC
CASSIDGQGHWEQYF